This T cell receptor beta chain was sequenced during a study of identifying expanded T cells in peripheral blood. The assay was immunoSEQ multiplex PCR, and TCRdb's table has in-frame clones only and misses some. The sample consists of 95,000 to 100,000 clones, approximately 88% of them appearing once. V gave up 4 bases and J gave up 9 bases; unmatched junction bases: 6. Germline values: CDR1 SEHNR, CDR2 FQNEAQ (reference sequence). The CDR3 contains 13 residues. This chain connects TRBV7-9 to TRBJ1-1; 9 bases match TRBD1. The material sequenced was blood. The source is a person between 18 and 75 years old in good health. The CDR3 bases are TGTGCCAGCAGCTCGATAGGGACAGGGAAAGCTTTCTTT. Residues: CASSSIGTGKAFF.